Listed below are T cell receptor beta chains from one sample, sequenced in a study of T-cell reconstitution after alpha-beta-depleted transplantation in children. TCRdb used MiXCR to reprocess the PCR reads, holding one entry per CDR3 protein. Of approximately 350,000 distinct CDR3 sequences listed, 16% were seen once; the top ten hold about 41%. The input for sequencing was PBMCs, mostly from graft donor cells, taken 360 days after TCRalphabeta/CD19-depleted stem cell transplant. These receptors all stem from a male patient aged 2 to 9 who had a stem cell transplant for acute lymphoblastic leukemia, so the T cells may come from the graft donor. Both conserved end residues are part of each CDR3. The D gene is left open where the match is weak. Clone size appears in some rows only: once, few, many, or a class for an expanded clone.

J gene	clone size	V gene	D gene	CDR3 DNA	CDR3 protein
TRBJ2-5	.	TRBV4-2	TRBD1	TGTGCCAGCAGCCAAGATGAGACCGTCCCACAGGGGGTACTGGAGACCCAGTACTTC	CASSQDETVPQGVLETQYF
TRBJ2-6	many	TRBV12-3/TRBV12-4	.	TGTGCCAGCATCGGCCAGCTGGCTGGGGCCAACGTCCTGACTTTC	CASIGQLAGANVLTF
TRBJ2-2	many	TRBV4-3	TRBD1	TGCGCCAGCAGCCATGACAGGGGGAACACCGGGGAGCTGTTTTTT	CASSHDRGNTGELFF
TRBJ2-7	.	TRBV2	.	TGTGCCACGGAAAGAGAAGAGCAGTACTTC	CATEREEQYF
TRBJ2-2	many	TRBV5-6	.	TGTGCCAGCAGCTTGAGAGGTTCCACCGGGGAGCTGTTTTTT	CASSLRGSTGELFF
TRBJ2-7	.	TRBV4-1	.	TGCGCCAGCAGCCAAGGGGCAGGGCCCTACGAGCAGTACTTC	CASSQGAGPYEQYF
TRBJ2-2	.	TRBV30	.	TGTGCCAGGAATAGCGGCAGCACCGGGGAGCTGTTTTTT	CARNSGSTGELFF
TRBJ2-1	.	TRBV5-1	TRBD1	TGCGCCAGCAGCCCTGGACAGGGTGTACAGTTCTTC	CASSPGQGVQFF
TRBJ1-2	few	TRBV29-1	TRBD1	TGCAGCGTTGAAGATGGACAGGGCGGCTATGGCTACACCTTC	CSVEDGQGGYGYTF
TRBJ2-7	few	TRBV6-5	.	TGTGCCAGCAGTTACGGTGACAGAATCTACGAGCAGTACTTC	CASSYGDRIYEQYF
TRBJ2-1	few	TRBV5-1	TRBD2	TGCGCCAGCAGCTTCATTGGGGCGGGAGGCGACAATGAGCAGTTCTTC	CASSFIGAGGDNEQFF
TRBJ2-1	few	TRBV24-1	TRBD2	TGTGCCACCAGTGATTCTAGCGGGAGACAGTTCTTC	CATSDSSGRQFF
TRBJ2-3	.	TRBV7-3	.	TGTGCCAGCAGCTTATGGGGGTTCACAGATACGCAGTATTTT	CASSLWGFTDTQYF
TRBJ2-5	few	TRBV18	.	TGTGCCAGCTCGCCCCCAACAGGGAGCGGGGAGACCCAGTACTTC	CASSPPTGSGETQYF
TRBJ2-5	.	TRBV29-1	.	TGCAGCGTTGAAGATTGGGCGCACCGGATAGGGGGCGGGAAGACCCAGTACTTC	CSVEDWAHRIGGGKTQYF
TRBJ2-7	.	TRBV28	TRBD2	TGTGCCAGCAAGCGGACTGGCGGGAGGGGGGAAATGGGCGAGCAGTACTTC	CASKRTGGRGEMGEQYF
TRBJ2-1	many	TRBV12-3/TRBV12-4	.	TGTGCCAGCAGGGATAGCAGGAAGCAGTTCTTC	CASRDSRKQFF
TRBJ2-7	few	TRBV29-1	.	TGCAGCGTTGGGACAGATTCCTCCTACGAGCAGTACTTC	CSVGTDSSYEQYF
TRBJ1-5	few	TRBV4-2	.	TGTGCCAGCAGCCAAGTGGGGGGTAGCAATCAGCCCCAGCATTTT	CASSQVGGSNQPQHF
TRBJ1-4	few	TRBV10-3	.	TGTGCCATCAGTGAGACCCCTTACAATGAAAAACTGTTTTTT	CAISETPYNEKLFF
TRBJ2-3	.	TRBV28	.	TGTGCCAGCAGTTTCGGCTTCACAGATACGCAGTATTTT	CASSFGFTDTQYF
TRBJ2-7	many	TRBV5-1	.	TGCGCCAGCAGCCTGGCGGGGGACAGCTCCTACGAGCAGTACTTC	CASSLAGDSSYEQYF
TRBJ1-2	.	TRBV14	.	TGTGCCAGCAGCGAGGGCACCTGGATTGACTATGGCTACACCTTC	CASSEGTWIDYGYTF
TRBJ1-6	many	TRBV9	.	TGTGCCAGCAGCGTAGGTCCCCGGAATTCACCCCTCCACTTT	CASSVGPRNSPLHF
TRBJ1-3	many	TRBV6-1	.	TGTGCCAGCAGTGAACGACAGCGATACTCTGGAAACACCATATATTTT	CASSERQRYSGNTIYF
TRBJ1-2	many	TRBV12-3/TRBV12-4	.	TGTGCCAGCAGTTTGGCCGGGAGCTATGGCTACACCTTC	CASSLAGSYGYTF
TRBJ2-3	.	TRBV5-1	.	TGCGCCAGCAGCTGGGGCACAGATACGCAGTATTTT	CASSWGTDTQYF
TRBJ2-5	few	TRBV6-5	TRBD2	TGTGCCAGCAGTTACTCCGGGACTAGTATAGAGACCCAGTACTTC	CASSYSGTSIETQYF
TRBJ2-5	few	TRBV25-1	TRBD1	TGTGCCAGCAGTGAACGGGACAGGGAAGAGACCCAGTACTTC	CASSERDREETQYF
TRBJ2-1	many	TRBV29-1	TRBD2	TGCAGCGTTGAACGGACTAGCGGGAGATACAATGAGCAGTTCTTC	CSVERTSGRYNEQFF
TRBJ1-1	.	TRBV12-3/TRBV12-4	TRBD1	TGTGCCAGCATCGCCGGGACAGGGGAAGGCGGGTATGAAGCTTTCTTT	CASIAGTGEGGYEAFF
TRBJ2-2	few	TRBV7-6	.	TGTGCCAGCAGCACCAGTAACACCGGGGAGCTGTTTTTT	CASSTSNTGELFF
TRBJ1-5	.	TRBV28	.	TGTGCCAGCAGTAAGACCCAGGGGTTAGGAGAACAGCCCCAGCATTTT	CASSKTQGLGEQPQHF
TRBJ2-2	.	TRBV4-3	TRBD2	TGCGCCAGCAGCCAACTTCCGGGACTAGCGGACCCCGGGGAGCTGTTTTTT	CASSQLPGLADPGELFF
TRBJ1-4	few	TRBV4-3	.	TGCGCCAGCAGCCCAGTCGGGGGTCTGAATGAAAAACTGTTTTTT	CASSPVGGLNEKLFF
TRBJ2-4	.	TRBV9	.	TGTGCCAGCAGCGTAGCCCCCGGGCCCACAAGCATTCAGTACTTC	CASSVAPGPTSIQYF
TRBJ2-1	.	TRBV7-9	TRBD2	TGTGCCAGCAGCTTAGTACAGCGGGGATACAATGAGCAGTTCTTC	CASSLVQRGYNEQFF
TRBJ2-3	.	TRBV27	.	TGTGCCAGCAAGGGTGGAGATACGCAGTATTTT	CASKGGDTQYF
TRBJ2-1	.	TRBV7-3	TRBD2	TGTGCCAGCAGCTTAATCCAGCGGGGCTACAATGAGCAGTTCTTC	CASSLIQRGYNEQFF
TRBJ1-5	.	TRBV7-2	.	TGTGCCAGCAGCACTACAAGGGGGTCGGAAAGGCAGCATTTT	CASSTTRGSERQHF
TRBJ2-7	few	TRBV5-1	TRBD1	TGCGCCAGCAGCTTCCTGGGACAGCCAGCCTACGAGCAGTACTTC	CASSFLGQPAYEQYF
TRBJ2-2	.	TRBV9	.	TGTGCCAGCGGAGGCTTTCTCACCGGGGAGCTGTTTTTT	CASGGFLTGELFF
TRBJ2-6	.	TRBV13	.	TGTGCCAGCAGCTCCCGCGGGACAGCTGGGGCCAACGTCCTGACTTTC	CASSSRGTAGANVLTF
TRBJ2-1	few	TRBV10-3	.	TGTGCCATCAGCCCCCGGGGACTCCGAGAAAACAATGAGCAGTTCTTC	CAISPRGLRENNEQFF
TRBJ2-1	few	TRBV20-1	.	TGCAGTGTCAGCAGGGGAAAGGATGAGCAGTTCTTC	CSVSRGKDEQFF
TRBJ2-1	few	TRBV10-3	TRBD2	TGTGCCATCAGTGGACTAGCGGGAGGGGCCTACAATGAGCAGTTCTTC	CAISGLAGGAYNEQFF
TRBJ2-7	many	TRBV28	.	TGTGCCAGCAGTGAGGGTTACGAGCAGTACTTC	CASSEGYEQYF
TRBJ2-7	few	TRBV7-8	TRBD1	TGTGCCAGCAGCACAGTGAACAGGGGCCTTGACTACGAGCAGTACTTC	CASSTVNRGLDYEQYF
TRBJ2-1	few	TRBV9	TRBD2	TGTGCCAGCAGCATAGCGGGAGAGGAGGAGCAGTTCTTC	CASSIAGEEEQFF
TRBJ1-1	many	TRBV28	.	TGTGCCAGCAGCCCAGCCGGGGGGAGGCGGCTCACTGAAGCTTTCTTT	CASSPAGGRRLTEAFF
TRBJ1-6	many	TRBV27	.	TGTGCCAGCAGTTTGGGGGGCGCGAAACGTAATTCACCCCTCCACTTT	CASSLGGAKRNSPLHF
TRBJ2-7	.	TRBV4-1	.	TGCGCCAGCAGCGCCCGGGGACTCCCCGCCTACGAGCAGTACTTC	CASSARGLPAYEQYF
TRBJ2-4	few	TRBV12-3/TRBV12-4	TRBD2	TGTGCCAGCAGTTATCGGGACTATATAGCCAAAAACATTCAGTACTTC	CASSYRDYIAKNIQYF
TRBJ2-2	.	TRBV5-4	TRBD1	TGTGCCAGCAGCAGCACAGGGGGCGGAACCGGGGAGCTGTTTTTT	CASSSTGGGTGELFF
TRBJ2-3	many	TRBV19	.	TGTGCCAGTACCCCGGGAGTAGGAACAGATACGCAGTATTTT	CASTPGVGTDTQYF
TRBJ2-7	few	TRBV7-6	.	TGTGCCAGCAGCTTAGGGATGGGGAGCTACGAGCAGTACTTC	CASSLGMGSYEQYF
TRBJ2-1	.	TRBV12-3/TRBV12-4	.	TGTGCCAGCAGTTTAATCCCGCTTCTTGTGAGGCGGGGCATCTACAATGAGCAGTTCTTC	CASSLIPLLVRRGIYNEQFF
TRBJ1-2	.	TRBV12-3/TRBV12-4	.	TGTGCCAGCAGCTCATCCTCCGACAGCCCTAGATTCTATGGCTACACCTTC	CASSSSSDSPRFYGYTF
TRBJ2-7	.	TRBV12-5	.	TGTGCTAGTGGTTTGGTCCTTACCGGACTAAACTTCTACGAGCAGTACTTC	CASGLVLTGLNFYEQYF